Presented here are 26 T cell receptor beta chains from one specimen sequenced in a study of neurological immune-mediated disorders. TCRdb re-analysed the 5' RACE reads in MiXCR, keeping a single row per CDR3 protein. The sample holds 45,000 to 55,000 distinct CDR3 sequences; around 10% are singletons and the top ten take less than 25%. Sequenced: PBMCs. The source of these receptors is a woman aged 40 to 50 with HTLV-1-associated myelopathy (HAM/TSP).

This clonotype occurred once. The DNA of the CDR3 is TGTGCCAGCAGTGGGACAGGGGCAAAAAACATTCAGTACTTC. Amino acids: CASSGTGAKNIQYF. The V and J genes are TRBV2 and TRBJ2-4, with 9 bases that match TRBD1. The germline V gene has CDR1 SNHLY and CDR2 FYNNEI. The junction had 2 bases not matched to a gene; V was cut back by 4 bases and J by 4 bases. This CDR3 has 14 amino acids. The full variable domain, with the rest looked up from reference TRBV2 and TRBJ2-4, is EPEVTQTPSHQVTQMGQEVILRCVPISNHLYFYWYRQILGQKVEFLVSFYNNEISEKSEIFDDQFSVERPDGSNFTLKIRSTKLEDSAMYFCASSGTGAKNIQYFGAGTRLSVL.

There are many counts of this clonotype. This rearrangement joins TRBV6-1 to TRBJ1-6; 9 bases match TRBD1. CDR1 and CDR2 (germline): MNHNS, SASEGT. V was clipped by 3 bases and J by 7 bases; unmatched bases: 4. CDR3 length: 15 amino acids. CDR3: CASSEGQGVNSPLHF. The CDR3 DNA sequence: TGTGCCAGCAGTGAGGGACAGGGAGTAAATTCACCCCTCCACTTT.

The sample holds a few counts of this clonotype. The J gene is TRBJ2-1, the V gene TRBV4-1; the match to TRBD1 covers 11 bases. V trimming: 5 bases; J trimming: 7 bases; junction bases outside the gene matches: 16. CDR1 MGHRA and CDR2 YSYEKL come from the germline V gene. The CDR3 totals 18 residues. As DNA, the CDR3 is TGCGCCAGCAGCTGGAACCCAAAGGACAGGGGGCGGGAAAATGAGCAGTTCTTC. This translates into CASSWNPKDRGRENEQFF.

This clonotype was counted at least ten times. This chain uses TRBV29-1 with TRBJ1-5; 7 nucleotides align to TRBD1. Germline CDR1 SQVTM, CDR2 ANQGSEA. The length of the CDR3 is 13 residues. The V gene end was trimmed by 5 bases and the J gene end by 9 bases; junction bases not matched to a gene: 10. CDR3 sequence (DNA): TGCAGCGTTTCGACAGGGCCAGTATGGCCCCAGCATTTT. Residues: CSVSTGPVWPQHF.

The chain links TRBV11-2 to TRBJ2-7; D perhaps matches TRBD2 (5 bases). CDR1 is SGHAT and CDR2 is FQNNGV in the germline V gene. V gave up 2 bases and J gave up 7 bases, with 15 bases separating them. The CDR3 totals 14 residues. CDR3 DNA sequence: TGTGCCAGCAGCTTAATAATGGCCTCGGGGGAGCAGTACTTC. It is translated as CASSLIMASGEQYF.

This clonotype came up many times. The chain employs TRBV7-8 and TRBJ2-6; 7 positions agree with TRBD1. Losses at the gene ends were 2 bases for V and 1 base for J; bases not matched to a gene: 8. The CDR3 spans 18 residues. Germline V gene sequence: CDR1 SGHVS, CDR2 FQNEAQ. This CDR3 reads CASSLSEGALSGANVLTF. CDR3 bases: TGTGCCAGCAGCTTATCAGAGGGGGCGTTATCTGGGGCCAACGTCCTGACTTTC.

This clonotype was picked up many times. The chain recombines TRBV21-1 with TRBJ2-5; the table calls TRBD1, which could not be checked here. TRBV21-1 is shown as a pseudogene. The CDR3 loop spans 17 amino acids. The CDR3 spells CASSKETSGVYQETQYF. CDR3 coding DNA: TGTGCCAGCAGCAAAGAGACCTCAGGGGTTTACCAAGAGACCCAGTACTTC.

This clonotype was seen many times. The CDR3 here is CASSPRDRSLFGYTF. DNA for the CDR3: TGCGCCAGCAGCCCCCGGGATAGGTCTCTTTTTGGCTACACCTTC. The gene calls are TRBV4-1 and TRBJ1-2; D remains unclear. The germline V gene encodes CDR1 MGHRA and CDR2 YSYEKL. The CDR3 consists of 15 residues. The V end lost 4 bases, the J end lost 7 bases, and 19 bases lay between the germline ends.

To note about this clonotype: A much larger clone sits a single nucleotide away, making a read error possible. The DNA of the CDR3 is TGCGCCAGCAGCCCGGGACTAGTGGGGGCGTATGGCACAGATACGCAGTATTTT. This codes for CASSPGLVGAYGTDTQYF. The rearrangement uses TRBV4-1 and TRBJ2-3; TRBD2 aligns across 8 bases. The V gene's germline CDR1 is MGHRA and CDR2 YSYEKL. J lost 1 base, V lost 4 bases, and 13 bases had no gene match. The CDR3 totals 18 residues.

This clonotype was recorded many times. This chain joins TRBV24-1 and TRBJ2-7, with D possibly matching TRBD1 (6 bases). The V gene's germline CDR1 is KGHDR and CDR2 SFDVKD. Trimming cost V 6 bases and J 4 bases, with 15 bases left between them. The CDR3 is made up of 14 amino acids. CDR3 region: CATSPGDKQYEQYF. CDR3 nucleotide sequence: TGTGCCACCAGTCCAGGGGACAAGCAATACGAGCAGTACTTC.

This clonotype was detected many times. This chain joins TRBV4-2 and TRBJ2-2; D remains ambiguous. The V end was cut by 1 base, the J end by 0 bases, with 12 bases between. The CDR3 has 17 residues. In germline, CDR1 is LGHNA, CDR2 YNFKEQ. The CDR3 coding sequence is TGTGCCAGCAGCCAAGTAACCAAGGGATCGAACACCGGGGAGCTGTTTTTT. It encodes CASSQVTKGSNTGELFF.

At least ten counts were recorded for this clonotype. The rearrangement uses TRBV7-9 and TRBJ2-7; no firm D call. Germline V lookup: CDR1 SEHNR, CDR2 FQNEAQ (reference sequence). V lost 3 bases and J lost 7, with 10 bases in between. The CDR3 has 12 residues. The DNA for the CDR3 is TGTGCCAGCAGCTTCGGCACTCGGGAGCAGTACTTC. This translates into CASSFGTREQYF. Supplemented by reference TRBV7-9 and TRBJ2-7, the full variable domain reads DTGVSQNPRHKITKRGQNVTFRCDPISEHNRLYWYRQTLGQGPEFLTYFQNEAQLEKSRLLSDRFSAERPKGSFSTLEIQRTEQGDSAMYLCASSFGTREQYFGPGTRLTVT.

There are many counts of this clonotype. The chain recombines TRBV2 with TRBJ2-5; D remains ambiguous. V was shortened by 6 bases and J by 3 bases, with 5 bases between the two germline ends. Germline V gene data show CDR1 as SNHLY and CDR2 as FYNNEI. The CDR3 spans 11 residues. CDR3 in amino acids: CASSIKETQYF. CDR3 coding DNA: TGTGCCAGCAGCATAAAAGAGACCCAGTACTTC. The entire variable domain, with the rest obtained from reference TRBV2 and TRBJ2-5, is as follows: EPEVTQTPSHQVTQMGQEVILRCVPISNHLYFYWYRQILGQKVEFLVSFYNNEISEKSEIFDDQFSVERPDGSNFTLKIRSTKLEDSAMYFCASSIKETQYFGPGTRLLVL.

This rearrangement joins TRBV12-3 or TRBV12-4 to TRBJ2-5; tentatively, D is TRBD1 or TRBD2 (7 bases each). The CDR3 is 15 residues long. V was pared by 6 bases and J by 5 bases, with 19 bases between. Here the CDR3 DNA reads TGTGCCAGCAGAAGACCAGGGGGGGGCCGGGAGACCCAGTACTTC. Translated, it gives CASRRPGGGRETQYF.

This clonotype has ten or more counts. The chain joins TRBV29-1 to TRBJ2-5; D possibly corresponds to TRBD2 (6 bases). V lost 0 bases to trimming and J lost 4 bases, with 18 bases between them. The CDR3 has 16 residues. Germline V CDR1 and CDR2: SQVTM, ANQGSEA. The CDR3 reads CSVEDRGAGWRETQYF. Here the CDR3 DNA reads TGCAGCGTTGAAGATCGCGGTGCGGGGTGGCGAGAGACCCAGTACTTC.

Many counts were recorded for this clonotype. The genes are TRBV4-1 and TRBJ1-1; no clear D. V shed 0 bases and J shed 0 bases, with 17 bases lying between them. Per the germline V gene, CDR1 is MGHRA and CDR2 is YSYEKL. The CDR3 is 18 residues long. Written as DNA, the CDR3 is TGCGCCAGCAGCCAAGATAGTTTGACGGACTCATTGAACACTGAAGCTTTCTTT. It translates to CASSQDSLTDSLNTEAFF.

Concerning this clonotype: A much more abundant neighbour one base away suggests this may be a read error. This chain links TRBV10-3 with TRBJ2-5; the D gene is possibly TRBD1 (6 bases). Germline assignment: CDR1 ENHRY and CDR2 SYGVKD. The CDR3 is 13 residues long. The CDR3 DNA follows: TGTGCCACCAGTGAGGGGGTCCAAGAGACCCAGTACTTC. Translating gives CATSEGVQETQYF.

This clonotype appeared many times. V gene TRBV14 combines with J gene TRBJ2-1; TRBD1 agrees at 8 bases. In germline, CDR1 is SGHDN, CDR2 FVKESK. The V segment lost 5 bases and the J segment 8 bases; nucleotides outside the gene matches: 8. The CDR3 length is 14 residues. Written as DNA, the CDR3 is TGTGCCAGCAGCACCTGGACAGGGAAACATGAGCAGTTCTTC. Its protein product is CASSTWTGKHEQFF. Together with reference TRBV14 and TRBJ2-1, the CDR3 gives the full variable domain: EAGVTQFPSHSVIEKGQTVTLRCDPISGHDNLYWYRRVMGKEIKFLLHFVKESKQDESGMPNNRFLAERTGGTYSTLKVQPAELEDSGVYFCASSTWTGKHEQFFGPGTRLTVL.

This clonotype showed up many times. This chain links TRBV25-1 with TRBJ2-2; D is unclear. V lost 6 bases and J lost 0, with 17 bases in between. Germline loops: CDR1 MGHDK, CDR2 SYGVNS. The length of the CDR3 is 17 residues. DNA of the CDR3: TGTGCCAGCAGCACTGAAGCTTTTTTCGCGAACACCGGGGAGCTGTTTTTT. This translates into CASSTEAFFANTGELFF.

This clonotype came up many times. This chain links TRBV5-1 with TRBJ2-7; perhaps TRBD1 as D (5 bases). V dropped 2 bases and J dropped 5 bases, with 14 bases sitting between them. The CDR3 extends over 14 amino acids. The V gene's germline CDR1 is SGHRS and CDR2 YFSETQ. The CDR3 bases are TGCGCCAGCAGCTTTAGGGCCAGGGTCGACGAGCAGTACTTC. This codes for CASSFRARVDEQYF.

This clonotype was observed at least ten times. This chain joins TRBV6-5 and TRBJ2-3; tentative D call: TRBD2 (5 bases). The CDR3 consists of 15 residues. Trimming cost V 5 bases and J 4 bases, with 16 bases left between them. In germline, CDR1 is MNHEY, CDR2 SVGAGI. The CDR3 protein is CASSRQRGIPDTQYF. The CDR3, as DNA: TGTGCCAGCAGTCGTCAACGGGGTATCCCAGATACGCAGTATTTT.

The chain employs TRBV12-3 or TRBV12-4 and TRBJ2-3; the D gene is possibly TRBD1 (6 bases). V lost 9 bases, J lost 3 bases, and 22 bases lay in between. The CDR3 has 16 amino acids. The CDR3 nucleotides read TGTGCCAGTACTGATGTGGGGGCAGGGGTGACAGATACGCAGTATTTT. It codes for CASTDVGAGVTDTQYF.

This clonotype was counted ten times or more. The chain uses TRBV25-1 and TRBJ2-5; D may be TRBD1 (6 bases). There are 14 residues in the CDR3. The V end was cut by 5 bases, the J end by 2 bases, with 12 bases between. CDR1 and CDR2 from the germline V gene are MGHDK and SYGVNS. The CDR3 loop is CASSKPTGQETQYF. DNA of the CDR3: TGTGCCAGCAGTAAACCGACAGGACAAGAGACCCAGTACTTC.

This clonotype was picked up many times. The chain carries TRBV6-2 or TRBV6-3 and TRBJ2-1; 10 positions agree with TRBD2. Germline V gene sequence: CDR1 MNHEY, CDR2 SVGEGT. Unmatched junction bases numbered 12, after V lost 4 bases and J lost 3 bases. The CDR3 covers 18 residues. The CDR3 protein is CASSLAGGAVRDYNEQFF. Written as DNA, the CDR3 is TGTGCCAGCAGTTTAGCGGGGGGCGCGGTACGCGACTACAATGAGCAGTTCTTC.

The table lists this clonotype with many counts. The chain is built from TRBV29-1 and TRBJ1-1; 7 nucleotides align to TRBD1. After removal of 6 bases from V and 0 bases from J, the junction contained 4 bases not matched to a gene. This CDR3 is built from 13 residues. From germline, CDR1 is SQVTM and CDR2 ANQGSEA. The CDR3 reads CSVSTGLNTEAFF. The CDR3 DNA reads TGCAGCGTATCGACAGGGCTGAACACTGAAGCTTTCTTT.

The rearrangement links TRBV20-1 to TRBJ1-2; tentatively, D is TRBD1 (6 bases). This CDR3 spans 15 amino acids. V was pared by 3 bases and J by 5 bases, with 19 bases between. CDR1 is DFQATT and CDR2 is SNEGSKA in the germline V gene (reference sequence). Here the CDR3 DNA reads TGCAGTGCTAGGGAAAGTGGGGGGCCCGGATATGGCTACACCTTC. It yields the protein CSARESGGPGYGYTF.